The 31 T cell receptor beta chains reported below all come from one sample, sequenced in a study of identical twins. TCRdb independently ran MiXCR on the 5' RACE reads; one entry per CDR3 protein. The data contain 430,000 or so distinct CDR3 sequences, approximately 24% of them singletons. These data are also associated with another study on T cells expressing NK-cell markers.

The sample was CD4+ T cells sorted from blood. These receptors all come from a woman younger than 30 in good health.

This clonotype appeared a few times. The V and J genes are TRBV20-1 and TRBJ2-2, with unresolved D. The CDR3 covers 15 residues. With 0 bases removed from V and 4 bases from J, the gap between germline ends came to 12 bases. The V gene's germline CDR1 is DFQATT and CDR2 SNEGSKA (reference sequence). The CDR3 sequence: CSARDSRQRTGELFF. In DNA form, the CDR3 reads TGCAGTGCTAGAGACTCCCGACAACGCACCGGGGAGCTGTTTTTT.

The chain couples TRBV29-1 to TRBJ2-7; no clear D gene. V dropped 5 bases and J dropped 1 base, with 15 bases sitting between them. CDR1 is SQVTM and CDR2 is ANQGSEA in the germline V gene. The CDR3 spans 14 residues. The CDR3 sequence is CSVTVLRRSYEQYF. The CDR3 DNA is TGCAGCGTTACCGTCCTTAGGCGATCCTACGAGCAGTACTTC.

The chain has TRBV4-2 and TRBJ1-4; D not resolved. The CDR3 has 14 residues. Germline values: CDR1 LGHNA, CDR2 YNFKEQ. The V end lost 0 bases, the J end lost 8 bases, and 10 bases lay between the germline ends. The CDR3 here is CASSQDGVYEKLFF. The CDR3 nucleotides read TGTGCCAGCAGCCAAGATGGGGTGTACGAAAAACTGTTTTTT.

Ten or more counts support this clonotype. The chain uses TRBV7-2 and TRBJ1-2; D gene unclear. V was cut by 0 bases and J by 3 bases, with 11 bases left in between. This CDR3 spans 15 amino acids. Germline V gives CDR1 SGHTA, CDR2 FQGNSA. The CDR3 sequence: CASSLAPGRHYGYTF. The CDR3, as DNA: TGTGCCAGCAGCTTAGCCCCGGGCCGGCACTATGGCTACACCTTC.

The chain is built from TRBV5-1 and TRBJ1-5, with no clear D. Germline CDR1 and CDR2: SGHRS and YFSETQ. The CDR3 extends over 15 amino acids. Deletions cut 5 bases from V and 1 base from J, with 13 bases between. DNA for the CDR3: TGCGCCAGCAGTAAGGACGGAAACAGCAATCAGCCCCAGCATTTT. It translates to CASSKDGNSNQPQHF.

This clonotype was seen a few times. V and J are TRBV5-1 and TRBJ1-1; 8 bases map to TRBD1. This CDR3 comprises 15 residues. Germline CDR1 is SGHRS and CDR2 is YFSETQ. V shed 4 bases and J 1 base; nucleotides not matched to a gene: 6. CDR3 protein: CASSHGTGGNTEAFF. Here the CDR3 DNA reads TGCGCCAGCAGCCATGGAACAGGGGGGAACACTGAAGCTTTCTTT. Variable domain in full (rest from reference TRBV5-1 and TRBJ1-1): KAGVTQTPRYLIKTRGQQVTLSCSPISGHRSVSWYQQTPGQGLQFLFEYFSETQRNKGNFPGRFSGRQFSNSRSEMNVSTLELGDSALYLCASSHGTGGNTEAFFGQGTRLTVV.

This chain connects TRBV4-1 to TRBJ2-1; D is undetermined. Germline-derived CDR1 and CDR2 are MGHRA and YSYEKL. The CDR3 loop spans 14 amino acids. Trimming pared 4 bases from V and 8 bases from J, leaving 15 bases between. The DNA for the CDR3 is TGCGCCAGCAGCCTCCGAGACTTGAAGGATGAGCAGTTCTTC. This gives the protein CASSLRDLKDEQFF.

The chain combines TRBV12-3 or TRBV12-4 with TRBJ1-2; D is uncertain. V was cut by 7 bases and J by 7 bases, with 10 bases left in between. CDR3 size: 11 residues. CDR3 residues: CASTSNGGYTF. DNA of the CDR3: TGTGCCAGCACATCGAATGGTGGCTACACCTTC.

The V call is TRBV29-1, the J call TRBJ2-2; 10 bases match TRBD1. The CDR3 runs to 14 residues. With 5 bases clipped from V and 6 bases from J, the junction kept 6 bases outside the gene matches. The germline gives CDR1 SQVTM, CDR2 ANQGSEA. The CDR3 loop is CSVYFGTGAGELFF. In DNA, the CDR3 is TGCAGCGTTTACTTCGGGACAGGGGCCGGGGAGCTGTTTTTT.

The chain is built from TRBV7-8 and TRBJ2-7; D uncertain. CDR1 and CDR2 (germline): SGHVS, FQNEAQ. V was trimmed by 5 bases and J by 6 bases, leaving 20 bases between them. The CDR3 extends over 15 amino acids. CDR3 region: CASSVHAGQKGEQYF. The DNA for the CDR3 is TGTGCCAGCAGCGTCCACGCCGGGCAAAAGGGCGAGCAGTACTTC.

The chain joins TRBV4-2 to TRBJ2-1; 7 nucleotides match TRBD1. The CDR3 runs to 17 residues. V lost 0 bases to trimming and J lost 2 bases; unmatched junction nucleotides: 7. Germline V gene sequence: CDR1 LGHNA, CDR2 YNFKEQ. CDR3 sequence (DNA): TGTGCCAGCAGCCAAGATGAGGGGGCGACTCCCTACAATGAGCAGTTCTTC. Translation: CASSQDEGATPYNEQFF.

The chain recombines TRBV7-2 with TRBJ1-2; D is possibly TRBD1 (5 bases). The germline CDR1 and CDR2 sequences are SGHTA and FQGNSA. The CDR3 extends over 17 amino acids. V was trimmed by 5 bases and J by 7 bases, leaving 26 bases between them. CDR3 region: CASSIRAGRGPLGGYTF. DNA for the CDR3: TGTGCCAGCAGCATTCGAGCGGGGCGAGGCCCTTTAGGTGGCTACACCTTC.

In this sample, this clonotype turned up many times. The CDR3 reads CASSSLQRDALGEQFF. The CDR3 DNA sequence: TGCGCCAGCAGCTCCCTTCAAAGAGATGCTCTTGGTGAGCAGTTCTTC. The chain is built from TRBV5-1 and TRBJ2-1; no firm D call. V lost 3 bases to trimming and J lost 9 bases, with 22 bases between them. Germline V lookup: CDR1 SGHRS, CDR2 YFSETQ. The CDR3 consists of 16 residues.

The chain is built from TRBV5-1 and TRBJ2-1; 7 bases match TRBD2. Trimming cost V 0 bases and J 8 bases; bases outside gene matches: 8. This CDR3 comprises 15 residues. The germline V gene encodes CDR1 SGHRS and CDR2 YFSETQ. The CDR3 here is CASSLGGGGVDEQFF. CDR3 nucleotide sequence: TGCGCCAGCAGCTTGGGTGGCGGGGGTGTGGATGAGCAGTTCTTC.

In its sample, this clonotype was seen a few times. The chain uses TRBV12-3 or TRBV12-4 and TRBJ2-1; D call uncertain. The CDR3 totals 13 residues. The V and J ends lost 1 base and 3 bases respectively, with 4 bases between them. The DNA for the CDR3 is TGTGCCAGCAGTTTAGAGGACTACAATGAGCAGTTCTTC. Its protein product is CASSLEDYNEQFF.

The gene calls are TRBV9 and TRBJ2-3, with 12 positions matching TRBD2. V dropped 4 bases and J dropped 5; count of bases not matched to a gene: 8. This CDR3 region has 16 residues. Germline values: CDR1 SGDLS, CDR2 YYNGEE. The CDR3 protein is CASSSLAGGPKDTQYF. For the CDR3, the DNA is TGTGCCAGCAGCTCCCTAGCGGGAGGGCCGAAAGATACGCAGTATTTT. Supplemented by reference TRBV9 and TRBJ2-3, the full variable domain reads DSGVTQTPKHLITATGQRVTLRCSPRSGDLSVYWYQQSLDQGLQFLIQYYNGEERAKGNILERFSAQQFPDLHSELNLSSLELGDSALYFCASSSLAGGPKDTQYFGPGTRLTVL.

As to this clonotype: A junction boundary mismatches the germline segment, possibly from a read error. This sequence joins TRBV11-2 and TRBJ2-1; perhaps TRBD2 as D (6 bases). The CDR3 is 16 residues long. Looked up from germline, CDR1 is SGHAT and CDR2 is FQNNGV. The CDR3, as DNA: TGTGCCAGCAGCTTAGGCCACGGGAGTGTTTCCAATGAGCTGTTCTTC. As protein: CASSLGHGSVSNELFF.

As to this clonotype: At one of its ends the junction is not consistent with the germline gene, which may arise from a read error. The J gene is TRBJ1-2, the V gene TRBV3-1; D unresolved. Germline values: CDR1 LGHDT, CDR2 YNNKEL (reference sequence). The CDR3 contains 12 residues. The CDR3 region is CASSLKNYGYTF. The CDR3 DNA reads TGTGCCAGCAGCCTCAAGAACTATGGCTACACATTC.

V is TRBV9 and J is TRBJ1-2; weak D call: TRBD1 (5 bases). Germline CDR1 and CDR2: SGDLS and YYNGEE. Trimming took 4 bases from V and 7 from J, leaving 11 bases between them. The CDR3 covers 12 residues. CDR3 sequence: CASSLRGRGYTF. The CDR3 DNA reads TGTGCCAGCAGCTTGAGGGGTCGTGGCTACACCTTC.

This clonotype was counted at least ten times. The V gene is TRBV12-3 or TRBV12-4, the J gene TRBJ2-1, with 13 bases aligning to TRBD2. With V trimmed by 6 bases and J by 10 bases, 18 bases remained unmatched. CDR3 length: 18 amino acids. Here the CDR3 DNA reads TGTGCCAGCAGCCTAAGGACAGGAGGACTAGCGGGGGTTGAGGAGCAGTTCTTC. Residues: CASSLRTGGLAGVEEQFF.

The rearrangement uses TRBV14 and TRBJ2-7; D gene uncertain. This CDR3 comprises 13 residues. The germline V and J ends were trimmed by 4 bases and 2 bases, with 9 bases remaining between them. Germline V lookup: CDR1 SGHDN, CDR2 FVKESK. The CDR3 sequence: CASSPLPTYEQYF. The CDR3 coding sequence is TGTGCCAGCAGCCCGCTTCCTACCTACGAGCAGTACTTC.

This clonotype was found a few times. This chain links TRBV7-9 with TRBJ1-5; possible D gene TRBD1, 5 bases. This CDR3 has 14 residues. Germline V CDR1 and CDR2: SEHNR, FQNEAQ (reference sequence). V lost 5 bases to trimming and J lost 7 bases, with 15 bases between them. Written as DNA, the CDR3 is TGTGCCAGCAGCCTAGAGGGGAGTTGGCAGCCCCAGCATTTT. It codes for CASSLEGSWQPQHF.

The V gene is TRBV14, the J gene TRBJ2-1; 13 positions match TRBD2. CDR3 size: 21 residues. Germline CDR1 and CDR2: SGHDN and FVKESK. The ends lost 0 bases at V and 9 bases at J; junction bases unmatched: 20. CDR3 DNA: TGTGCCAGCAGCCAAGAATTGCACTCCTTCACTAGCGGGAGGGCACAGGGTGAGCAGTTCTTC. It codes for CASSQELHSFTSGRAQGEQFF.

This clonotype was seen a handful of times. V and J are TRBV6-2 or TRBV6-3 and TRBJ2-2, with 7 bases identical to TRBD2. The CDR3 totals 14 residues. The germline V gene has CDR1 MNHEY and CDR2 SVGEGT. The V and J ends lost 6 bases and 4 bases, in that order; junction bases with no gene match: 5. CDR3 DNA: TGTGCCAGCAGAACCCCGGGGGGCACCGGGGAGCTGTTTTTT. The encoded protein is CASRTPGGTGELFF.

About this clonotype: A read error may produce the germline difference seen at one junction end. The chain carries TRBV7-7 and TRBJ2-3; the match to TRBD1 covers 8 bases. The CDR3 contains 14 residues. The V gene's germline CDR1 is SSHAT and CDR2 FNYEAQ (reference sequence). In DNA, the CDR3 is TGTGCTAGCAGCTCGACAGGGGTGGGAGATACGCAGTATTTT. It yields the protein CASSSTGVGDTQYF. Based on the CDR3 plus reference TRBV7-7 and TRBJ2-3, the full variable domain is GAGVSQSPRYKVTKRGQDVTLRCDPISSHATLYWYQQALGQGPEFLTYFNYEAQPDKSGLPSDRFSAERPEGSISTLTIQRTEQRDSAMYRCASSSTGVGDTQYFGPGTRLTVL.

The chain couples TRBV7-2 to TRBJ2-7; D might be TRBD1 (5 bases). V dropped 5 bases and J dropped 6 bases, with 17 bases sitting between them. The CDR3 has 14 amino acids. Germline CDR1 reads SGHTA; CDR2 reads FQGNSA. The CDR3 sequence: CASSARRVTCEQYF. CDR3 coding DNA: TGTGCCAGCAGCGCGCGCAGGGTGACCTGCGAGCAGTACTTC.

V gene TRBV20-1 combines with J gene TRBJ2-3; 7 bases are a match to TRBD1. The V and J ends lost 0 bases and 2 bases, in that order; junction bases with no gene match: 5. The CDR3 contains 15 residues. Germline V gene data show CDR1 as DFQATT and CDR2 as SNEGSKA (reference sequence). The CDR3 protein is CSARDRGGVTDTQYF. The CDR3 nucleotides read TGCAGTGCTAGAGATCGAGGGGGCGTCACAGATACGCAGTATTTT.

The CDR3 loop is CASTQRGGTEAFF. DNA for the CDR3: TGTGCCAGCACCCAAAGGGGGGGAACTGAAGCTTTCTTT. The J gene is TRBJ1-1, the V gene TRBV7-3; maybe TRBD1 (6 bases). The CDR3 contains 13 residues. The V gene lost 7 bases and the J gene lost 5 bases, with 14 bases spanning the gap. CDR1 and CDR2 from the germline V gene are SGHTA and FQGTGA.

This clonotype has a handful of counts. The CDR3 sequence is CASSFKGAYGYTF. In DNA, the CDR3 is TGTGCCAGCAGCTTTAAGGGGGCGTATGGCTACACCTTC. The chain recombines TRBV7-9 with TRBJ1-2; 7 bases fit TRBD1. The germline V gene has CDR1 SEHNR and CDR2 FQNEAQ (reference sequence). This CDR3 contains 13 residues. The J segment lost 5 bases and the V segment lost 3 bases, leaving 3 bases of the junction unmatched.

This clonotype was counted only a few times. This chain joins TRBV20-1 and TRBJ2-7, with 10 bases fitting TRBD1. The CDR3 contains 14 residues. Looked up from germline, CDR1 is DFQATT and CDR2 is SNEGSKA (reference sequence). V gave up 3 bases and J gave up 3 bases; unmatched junction bases: 5. CDR3 residues: CSASRRDRGYEQYF. CDR3 bases: TGCAGTGCTAGTCGCCGGGACAGGGGCTACGAGCAGTACTTC.

This clonotype was observed a few times. CDR3 DNA sequence: TGTGCCACCAGCAGAGCGCAACAATCGTCTGGCTACACCTTC. Protein product: CATSRAQQSSGYTF. The chain carries TRBV15 and TRBJ1-2; D unclear. The CDR3 length is 14 residues. Looked up from germline, CDR1 is LNHNV and CDR2 is YYDKDF (reference sequence). Trimming cost V 1 base and J 7 bases, with 13 bases left between them.